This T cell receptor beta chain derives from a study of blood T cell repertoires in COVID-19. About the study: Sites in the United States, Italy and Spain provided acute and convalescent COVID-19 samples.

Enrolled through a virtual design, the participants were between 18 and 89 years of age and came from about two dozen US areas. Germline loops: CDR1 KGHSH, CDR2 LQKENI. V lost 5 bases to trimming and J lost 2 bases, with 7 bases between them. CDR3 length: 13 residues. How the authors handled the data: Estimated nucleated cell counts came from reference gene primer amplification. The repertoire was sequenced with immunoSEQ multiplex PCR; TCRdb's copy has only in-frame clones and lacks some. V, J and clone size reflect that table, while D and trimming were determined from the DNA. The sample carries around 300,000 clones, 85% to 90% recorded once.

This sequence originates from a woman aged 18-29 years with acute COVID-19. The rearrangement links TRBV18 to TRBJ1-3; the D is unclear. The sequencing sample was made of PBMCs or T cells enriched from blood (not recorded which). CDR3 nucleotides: TGTGCCAGCTCAATCCCGGCTGGAAACACCATATATTTT. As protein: CASSIPAGNTIYF.